This T cell receptor (beta chain) was retrieved from a study of T cell repertoires in cytomegalovirus infection. Study at large: Through public TCR beta signatures, both CMV infection and matching HLA type were indicated. General study points: Summed public TCR beta family frequency identified CMV carriers bearing the relevant HLA. Clonotypes of TCR beta that were HLA-C-restricted and CMV-specific dominated the ex vivo response.

Concerning this clonotype: Its antigen is unidentified.

TCRdb re-called the reads through MiXCR, storing one row per CDR3 protein. The table includes about 180,000 distinct CDR3 sequences, about a sixth detected once. V lost 4 bases, J lost 3 bases, and 9 bases stayed unmatched. The germline CDR1 and CDR2 sequences are SEHNR and FQNEAQ (reference sequence). The CDR3 is made up of 16 amino acids. This clonotype was sampled from a human donor in good health (CMV status not recorded). Some clones in this sample may be carry-over from other donors' samples. Source material: CD8+ T cells from PBMCs. The chain links TRBV7-9 to TRBJ1-1, with 9 bases fitting TRBD1. As DNA, the CDR3 is TGTGCCAGCAGCTCTGAGGTACAGGGGGCATACACTGAAGCTTTCTTT. Amino acids: CASSSEVQGAYTEAFF.